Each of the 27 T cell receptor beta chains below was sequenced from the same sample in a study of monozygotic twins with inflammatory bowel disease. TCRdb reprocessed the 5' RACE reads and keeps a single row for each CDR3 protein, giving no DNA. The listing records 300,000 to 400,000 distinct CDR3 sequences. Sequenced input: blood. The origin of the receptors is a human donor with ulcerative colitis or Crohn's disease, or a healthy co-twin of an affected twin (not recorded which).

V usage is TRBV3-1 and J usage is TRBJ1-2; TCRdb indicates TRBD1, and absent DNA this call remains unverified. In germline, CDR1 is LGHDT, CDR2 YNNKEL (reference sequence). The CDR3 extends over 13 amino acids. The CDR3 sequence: CASSPNPGGGYTF.

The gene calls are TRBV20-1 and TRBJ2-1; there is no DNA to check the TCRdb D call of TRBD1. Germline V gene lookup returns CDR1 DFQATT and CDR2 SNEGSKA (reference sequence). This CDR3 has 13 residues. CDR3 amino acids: CSGVAGLGNEQFF.

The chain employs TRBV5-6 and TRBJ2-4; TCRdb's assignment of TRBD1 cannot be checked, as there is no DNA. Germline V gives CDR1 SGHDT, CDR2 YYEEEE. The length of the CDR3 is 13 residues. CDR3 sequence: CASGSQGANIQYF.

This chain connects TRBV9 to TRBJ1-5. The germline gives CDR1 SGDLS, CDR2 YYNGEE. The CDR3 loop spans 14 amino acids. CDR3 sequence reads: CASSAELGDQPQHF.

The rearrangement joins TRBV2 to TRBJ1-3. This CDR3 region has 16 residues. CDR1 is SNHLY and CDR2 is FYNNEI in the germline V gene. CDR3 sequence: CASSEHSLSSGNTIYF.

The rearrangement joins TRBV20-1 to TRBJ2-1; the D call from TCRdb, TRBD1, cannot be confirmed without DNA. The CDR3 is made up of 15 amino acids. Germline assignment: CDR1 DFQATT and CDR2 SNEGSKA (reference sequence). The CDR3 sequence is CSAPPQGFLLNEQFF.

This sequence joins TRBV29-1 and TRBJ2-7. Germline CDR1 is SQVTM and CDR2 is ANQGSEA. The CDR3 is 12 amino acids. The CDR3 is CSVAGSSYEQYF.

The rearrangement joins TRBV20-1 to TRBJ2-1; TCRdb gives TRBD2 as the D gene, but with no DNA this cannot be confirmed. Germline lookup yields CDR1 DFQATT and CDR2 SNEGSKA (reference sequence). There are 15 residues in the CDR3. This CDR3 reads CSAPPRDSRWNEQFF.

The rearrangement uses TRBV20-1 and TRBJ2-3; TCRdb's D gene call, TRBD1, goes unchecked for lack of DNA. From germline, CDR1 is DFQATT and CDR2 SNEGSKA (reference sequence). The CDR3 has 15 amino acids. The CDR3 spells CSASPLGSLTDTQYF.

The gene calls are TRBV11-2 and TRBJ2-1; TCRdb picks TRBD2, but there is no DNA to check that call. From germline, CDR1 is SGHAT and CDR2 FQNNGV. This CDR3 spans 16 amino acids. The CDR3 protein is CASSTHRTSGRGEQFF.

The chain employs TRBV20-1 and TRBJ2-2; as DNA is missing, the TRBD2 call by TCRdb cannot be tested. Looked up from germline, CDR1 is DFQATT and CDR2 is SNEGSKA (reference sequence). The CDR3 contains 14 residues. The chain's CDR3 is CSAVSGSGTGELFF.

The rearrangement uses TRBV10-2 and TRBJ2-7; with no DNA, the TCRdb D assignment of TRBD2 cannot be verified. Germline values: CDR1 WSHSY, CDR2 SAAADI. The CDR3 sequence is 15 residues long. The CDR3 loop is CASSESRTSGYEQYF.

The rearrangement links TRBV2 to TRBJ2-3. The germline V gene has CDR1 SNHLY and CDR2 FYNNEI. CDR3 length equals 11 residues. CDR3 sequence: CASKPRDTQYF.

This CDR3 reads CASSLNPATAQQFF. This chain connects TRBV7-9 to TRBJ2-1. Germline lookup yields CDR1 SEHNR and CDR2 FQNEAQ (reference sequence). CDR3 length: 14 residues.

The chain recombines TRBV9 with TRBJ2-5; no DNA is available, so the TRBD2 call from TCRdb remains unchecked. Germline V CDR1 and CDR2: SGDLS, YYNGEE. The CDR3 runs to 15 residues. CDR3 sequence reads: CASSVGISGTETQYF.

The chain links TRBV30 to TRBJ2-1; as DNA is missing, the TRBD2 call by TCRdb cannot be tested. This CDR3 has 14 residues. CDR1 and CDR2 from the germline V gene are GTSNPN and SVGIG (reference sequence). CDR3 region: CAWSAGGPYNEQFF.

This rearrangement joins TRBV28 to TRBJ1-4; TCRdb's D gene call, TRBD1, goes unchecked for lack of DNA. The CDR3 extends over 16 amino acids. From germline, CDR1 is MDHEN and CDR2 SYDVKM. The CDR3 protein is CASRGTGIATNEKLFF.

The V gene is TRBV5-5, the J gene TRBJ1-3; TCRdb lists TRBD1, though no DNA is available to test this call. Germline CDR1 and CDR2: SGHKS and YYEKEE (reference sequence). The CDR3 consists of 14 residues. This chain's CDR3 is CASGLGTVGNTIYF. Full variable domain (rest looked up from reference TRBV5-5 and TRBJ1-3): DAGVTQSPTHLIKTRGQQVTLRCSPISGHKSVSWYQQVLGQGPQFIFQYYEKEERGRGNFPDRFSARQFPNYSSELNVNALLLGDSALYLCASGLGTVGNTIYFGEGSWLTVV.

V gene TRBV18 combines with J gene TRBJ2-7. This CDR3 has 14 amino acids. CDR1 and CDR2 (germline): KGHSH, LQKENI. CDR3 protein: CASSPPPSFHEQYF. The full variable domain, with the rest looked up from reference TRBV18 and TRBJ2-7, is NAGVMQNPRHLVRRRGQEARLRCSPMKGHSHVYWYRQLPEEGLKFMVYLQKENIIDESGMPKERFSAEFPKEGPSILRIQQVVRGDSAAYFCASSPPPSFHEQYFGPGTRLTVT.

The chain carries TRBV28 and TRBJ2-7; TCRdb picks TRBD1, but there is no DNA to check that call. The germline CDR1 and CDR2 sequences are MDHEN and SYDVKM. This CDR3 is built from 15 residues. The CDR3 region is CASSLPDRDFHEQYF.

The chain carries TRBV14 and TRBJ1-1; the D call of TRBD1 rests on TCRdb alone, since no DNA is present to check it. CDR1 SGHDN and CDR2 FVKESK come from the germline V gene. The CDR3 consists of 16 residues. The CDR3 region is CASSQIMGQGSTEAFF.

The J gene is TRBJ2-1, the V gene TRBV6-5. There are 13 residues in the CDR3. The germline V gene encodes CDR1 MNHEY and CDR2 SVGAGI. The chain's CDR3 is CASSYSTRDEQFF.

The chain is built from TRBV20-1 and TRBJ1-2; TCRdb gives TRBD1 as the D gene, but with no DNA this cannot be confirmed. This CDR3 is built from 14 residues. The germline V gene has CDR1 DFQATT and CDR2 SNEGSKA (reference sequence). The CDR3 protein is CSATIPNQGYGYTF.

This CDR3 reads CTSTANGGLSYNEQFF. The rearrangement joins TRBV1 to TRBJ2-1. TRBV1 corresponds to a pseudogene. The CDR3 consists of 16 residues.

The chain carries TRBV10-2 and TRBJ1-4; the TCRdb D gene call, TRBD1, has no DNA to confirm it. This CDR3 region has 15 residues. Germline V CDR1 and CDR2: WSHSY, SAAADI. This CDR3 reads CASRETGSHNEKLFF.

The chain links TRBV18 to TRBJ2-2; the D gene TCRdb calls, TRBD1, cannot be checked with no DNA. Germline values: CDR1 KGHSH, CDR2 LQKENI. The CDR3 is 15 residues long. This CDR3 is CASSGQRSNTGELFF.

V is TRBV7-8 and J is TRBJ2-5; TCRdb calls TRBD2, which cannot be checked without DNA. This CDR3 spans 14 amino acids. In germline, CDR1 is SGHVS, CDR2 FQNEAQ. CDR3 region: CASSLREGQETQYF.